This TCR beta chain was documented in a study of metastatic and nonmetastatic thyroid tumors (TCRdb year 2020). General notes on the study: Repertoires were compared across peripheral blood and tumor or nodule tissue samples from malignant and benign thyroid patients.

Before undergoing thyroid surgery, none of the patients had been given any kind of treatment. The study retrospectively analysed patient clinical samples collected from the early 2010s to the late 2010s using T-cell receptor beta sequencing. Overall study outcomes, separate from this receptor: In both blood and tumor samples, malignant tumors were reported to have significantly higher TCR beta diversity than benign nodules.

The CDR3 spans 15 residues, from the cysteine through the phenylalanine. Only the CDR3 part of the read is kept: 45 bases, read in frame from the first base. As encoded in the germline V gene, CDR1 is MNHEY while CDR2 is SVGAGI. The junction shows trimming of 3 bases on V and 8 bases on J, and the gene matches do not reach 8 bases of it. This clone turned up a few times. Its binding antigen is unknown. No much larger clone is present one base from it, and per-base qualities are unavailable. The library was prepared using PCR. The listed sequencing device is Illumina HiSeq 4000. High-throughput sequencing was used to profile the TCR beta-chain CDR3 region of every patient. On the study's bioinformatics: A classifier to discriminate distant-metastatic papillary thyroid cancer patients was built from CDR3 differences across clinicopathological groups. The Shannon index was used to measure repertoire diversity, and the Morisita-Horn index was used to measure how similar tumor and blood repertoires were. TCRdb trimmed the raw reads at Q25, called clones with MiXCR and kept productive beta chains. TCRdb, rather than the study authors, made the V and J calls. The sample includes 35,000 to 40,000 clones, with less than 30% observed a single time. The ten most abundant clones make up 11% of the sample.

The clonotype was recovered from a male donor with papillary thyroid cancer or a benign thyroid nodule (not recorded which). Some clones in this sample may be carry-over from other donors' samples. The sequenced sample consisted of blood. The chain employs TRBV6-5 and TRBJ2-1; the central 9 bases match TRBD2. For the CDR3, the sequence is CASSYISGRSDEQFF. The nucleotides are TGTGCCAGCAGTTATATTAGCGGGAGATCGGATGAGCAGTTCTTC.